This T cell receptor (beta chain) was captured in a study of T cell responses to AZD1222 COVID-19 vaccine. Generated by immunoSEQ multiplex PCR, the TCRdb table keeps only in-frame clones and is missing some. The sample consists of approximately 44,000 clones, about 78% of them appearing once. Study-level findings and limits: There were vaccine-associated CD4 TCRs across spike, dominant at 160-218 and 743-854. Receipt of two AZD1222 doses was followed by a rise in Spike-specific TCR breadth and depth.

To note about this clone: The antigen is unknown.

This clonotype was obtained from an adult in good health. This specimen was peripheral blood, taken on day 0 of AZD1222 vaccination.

CDR3 loop: CASSKDSREAFF. The CDR3 coding sequence is TGTGCCAGCAGCAAAGACAGCAGAGAAGCTTTCTTT. The V call is TRBV7-9, the J call TRBJ1-1; perhaps TRBD1 as D (5 bases). V was cut by 5 bases and J by 8 bases, with 12 bases left in between. This CDR3 is 12 amino acids long. Germline V gives CDR1 SEHNR, CDR2 FQNEAQ (reference sequence).